The 4 T cell receptor beta chains below were found in one sample sequenced in a study of response to subunit inactivated influenza vaccine. One entry per CDR3 protein, called by TCRdb with MiXCR from the RT-PCR reads. This table has roughly 160,000 distinct CDR3 sequences, approximately 11% appearing once. The sequences come from CD8+ T cells sorted from PBMCs, collected around 25 months after vaccination. Every receptor here comes from a man aged 45 to 70 who received an inactivated influenza vaccine.

This chain links TRBV10-2 with TRBJ1-2, with TRBD1 matching 11 bases. V was clipped by 2 bases and J by 6 bases; unmatched bases: 5. Germline V gene data show CDR1 as WSHSY and CDR2 as SAAADI. The CDR3 runs 15 residues. CDR3 region: CASSEGQGAFDGYTF. Written as DNA, the CDR3 is TGCGCCAGCAGTGAGGGACAGGGGGCATTCGATGGCTACACCTTC.

The rearrangement joins TRBV12-3 or TRBV12-4 to TRBJ2-2; 13 positions match TRBD2. The ends lost 6 bases at V and 7 bases at J; junction bases unmatched: 5. The CDR3 totals 15 residues. The CDR3 spells CASSGLAGVHGELFF. As DNA, the CDR3 is TGTGCCAGCAGCGGACTAGCGGGAGTTCACGGGGAGCTGTTTTTT.

The chain has TRBV6-5 and TRBJ2-2; D remains ambiguous. CDR3 length: 15 amino acids. Trimming shortened V by 0 bases and J by 5 bases, and 10 bases separated the two germline ends. CDR1 is MNHEY and CDR2 is SVGAGI in the germline V gene. CDR3 sequence: CASSYSPWVTGELFF. CDR3 nucleotide sequence: TGTGCCAGCAGTTACTCTCCTTGGGTAACCGGGGAGCTGTTTTTT.

There are a few counts of this clonotype. V and J are TRBV28 and TRBJ2-5; 7 positions match TRBD2. J was trimmed by 5 bases and V by 7 bases; bases with no gene match: 13. This CDR3 has 15 residues. Germline CDR1 and CDR2: MDHEN and SYDVKM. This chain's CDR3 is CASTKLADNFETQYF. As DNA, the CDR3 is TGTGCCAGCACCAAGCTAGCGGACAATTTCGAGACCCAGTACTTC. Based on the CDR3 plus reference TRBV28 and TRBJ2-5, the full variable domain is DVKVTQSSRYLVKRTGEKVFLECVQDMDHENMFWYRQDPGLGLRLIYFSYDVKMKEKGDIPEGYSVSREKKERFSLILESASTNQTSMYLCASTKLADNFETQYFGPGTRLLVL.